This T cell receptor (beta chain) was sequenced for a study of T cells in Graves' hyperthyroidism and ophthalmopathy. Amplification targeted TCR beta CDR3 regions from RNA transcripts. The study used the HTBI primer set for a first-round RT-PCR of the TCR CDR3. TCRdb called the multiplex PCR reads again in MiXCR, with one record for every CDR3 protein. The data show more than 300,000 distinct CDR3 sequences, roughly 15% seen once. Many counts were recorded for this clonotype. CDR1 SQVTM and CDR2 ANQGSEA come from the germline V gene. The trim removed 7 bases at V and 2 bases at J, leaving 6 bases unmatched. The length of the CDR3 is 13 residues.

The genes are TRBV29-1 and TRBJ1-2; TRBD1 matches 8 bases. The source of this sequence is a woman under 40 with Graves' hyperthyroidism that later progressed to Graves' ophthalmopathy. What was sequenced was blood. The CDR3 here is CSAGQGTNYGYTF. CDR3 DNA: TGCAGCGCCGGACAGGGCACAAACTATGGCTACACCTTC.